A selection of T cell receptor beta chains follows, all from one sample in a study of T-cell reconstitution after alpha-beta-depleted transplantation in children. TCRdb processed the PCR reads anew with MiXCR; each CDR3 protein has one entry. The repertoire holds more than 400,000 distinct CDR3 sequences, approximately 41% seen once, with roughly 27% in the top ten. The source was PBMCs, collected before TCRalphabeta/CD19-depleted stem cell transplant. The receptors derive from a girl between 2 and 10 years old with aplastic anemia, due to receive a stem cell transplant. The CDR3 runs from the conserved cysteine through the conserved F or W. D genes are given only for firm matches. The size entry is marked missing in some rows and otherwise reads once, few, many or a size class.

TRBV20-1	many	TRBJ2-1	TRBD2	CSATRGGEPDEQFF	TGCAGTGCTACCCGGGGAGGGGAACCCGATGAGCAGTTCTTC
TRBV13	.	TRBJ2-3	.	CASIRKGTDTQYF	TGTGCCAGCATCAGGAAAGGCACAGATACGCAGTATTTT
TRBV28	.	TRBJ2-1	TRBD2	CASSLTISGGTYNEQFF	TGTGCCAGCAGTTTGACGATTAGCGGGGGGACTTACAATGAGCAGTTCTTC
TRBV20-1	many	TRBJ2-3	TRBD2	CSARGPLAGGTDTQYF	TGCAGTGCTAGAGGCCCCCTAGCGGGCGGCACAGATACGCAGTATTTT
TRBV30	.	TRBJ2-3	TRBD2	CASEAGGPTDTQYF	TGTGCCTCGGAAGCGGGAGGGCCCACAGATACGCAGTATTTT
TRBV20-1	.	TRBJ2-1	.	CSASSAWAYNEQFF	TGCAGTGCTAGTTCCGCCTGGGCCTACAATGAGCAGTTCTTC
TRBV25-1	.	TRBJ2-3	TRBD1	CASSDTIDRGGTDTQYF	TGTGCCAGCAGTGACACCATCGACAGGGGGGGCACAGATACGCAGTATTTT
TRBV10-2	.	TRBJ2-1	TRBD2	CASSEGLAGGGWAYNEQFF	TGCGCCAGCAGTGAGGGGTTAGCGGGAGGGGGTTGGGCCTACAATGAGCAGTTCTTC
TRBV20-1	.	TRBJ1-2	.	CSAASGAFGYGYTF	TGCAGTGCTGCCTCTGGGGCGTTTGGCTATGGCTACACCTTC
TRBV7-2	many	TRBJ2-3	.	CASSFYLLTDTQYF	TGTGCCAGCAGCTTCTACCTACTCACAGATACGCAGTATTTT
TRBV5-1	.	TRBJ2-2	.	CASNGGPDTGELFF	TGCGCCAGCAATGGGGGGCCGGACACCGGGGAGCTGTTTTTT
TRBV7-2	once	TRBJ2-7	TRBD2	CASSLARTSGSPPPQYF	TGTGCCAGCAGCTTAGCGCGGACTAGCGGGAGCCCTCCCCCGCAGTACTTC
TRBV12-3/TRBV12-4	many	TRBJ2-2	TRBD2	CASSTRLARNTGELFF	TGTGCCAGCAGCACCCGACTAGCGAGGAACACCGGGGAGCTGTTTTTT
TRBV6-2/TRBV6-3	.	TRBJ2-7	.	CASIQGAGRIYEQYF	TGTGCCAGCATTCAAGGGGCAGGGAGAATCTACGAGCAGTACTTC
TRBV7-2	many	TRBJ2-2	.	CASSSRPRGTGELFF	TGTGCCAGCAGCTCCCGCCCAAGAGGGACCGGGGAGCTGTTTTTT
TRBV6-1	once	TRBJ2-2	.	CASSEAPRNTGELFF	TGTGCCAGCAGTGAAGCACCTCGAAACACCGGGGAGCTGTTTTTT
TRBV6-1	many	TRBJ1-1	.	CASSRGHPNTEAFF	TGTGCCAGCAGTCGAGGACACCCGAACACTGAAGCTTTCTTT
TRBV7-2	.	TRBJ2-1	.	CASSLGVYQGEQFF	TGTGCCAGCAGCTTAGGGGTTTATCAGGGTGAGCAGTTCTTC
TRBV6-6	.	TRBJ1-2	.	CASSQGPRGGYTF	TGTGCCAGCAGTCAAGGGCCCCGCGGGGGCTACACCTTC
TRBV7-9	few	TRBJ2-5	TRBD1	CASSLGQGSQYF	TGTGCCAGCAGCTTAGGACAGGGGTCCCAGTACTTC
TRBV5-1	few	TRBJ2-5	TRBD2	CASTLSGRASETQYF	TGCGCCAGCACCCTTAGCGGGAGGGCCAGTGAGACCCAGTACTTC
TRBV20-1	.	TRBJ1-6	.	CSASASDSYNSPLHF	TGCAGTGCTAGCGCCAGCGACTCCTATAATTCACCCCTCCACTTT
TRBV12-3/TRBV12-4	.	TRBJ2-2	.	CASSFPRDTGELFF	TGTGCCAGCAGTTTCCCCAGGGACACCGGGGAGCTGTTTTTT
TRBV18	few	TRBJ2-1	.	CASSPPEGPIEQFF	TGTGCCAGCTCACCACCGGAGGGCCCCATTGAGCAGTTCTTC
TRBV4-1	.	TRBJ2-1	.	CASSQGDRWKQFF	TGCGCCAGCAGCCAAGGTGACAGGTGGAAGCAGTTCTTC
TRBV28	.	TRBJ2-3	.	CASRGPWGTQYF	TGTGCCAGCAGGGGACCTTGGGGTACGCAGTATTTT
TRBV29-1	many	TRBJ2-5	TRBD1	CSVPRLQGLYQETQYF	TGCAGCGTGCCCCGTTTACAGGGGCTGTACCAAGAGACCCAGTACTTC
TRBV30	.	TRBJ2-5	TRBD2	CAWSVASSGRHRETQYF	TGTGCCTGGAGTGTTGCGTCTAGCGGGAGACATAGAGAGACCCAGTACTTC
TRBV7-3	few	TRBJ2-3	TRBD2	CASSLTASGSGLTDTQYF	TGTGCCAGCAGCTTAACGGCCAGCGGGAGCGGGCTCACAGATACGCAGTATTTT
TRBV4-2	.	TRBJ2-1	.	CASSPDLRSYNEQFF	TGTGCCAGCAGCCCTGATCTGCGCTCCTACAATGAGCAGTTCTTC
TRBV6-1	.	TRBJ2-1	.	CASSGLPGAASRDEQFF	TGTGCCAGCAGTGGCCTGCCAGGAGCGGCCAGCAGAGATGAGCAGTTCTTC
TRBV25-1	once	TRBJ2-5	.	CASRLANQETQYF	TGTGCCAGCAGACTCGCTAATCAAGAGACCCAGTACTTC
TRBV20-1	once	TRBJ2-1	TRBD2	CSASQLAGGDEQFF	TGCAGTGCTAGCCAACTAGCGGGAGGCGATGAGCAGTTCTTC
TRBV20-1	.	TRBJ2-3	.	CSASPGGRIDTQYF	TGCAGTGCTAGTCCAGGAGGGAGAATAGATACGCAGTATTTT
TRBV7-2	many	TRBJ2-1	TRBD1	CASSPQQGANNEQFF	TGTGCCAGCAGCCCCCAGCAGGGGGCCAACAATGAGCAGTTCTTC
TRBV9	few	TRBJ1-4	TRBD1	CASSVRTGGNEKLFF	TGTGCCAGCAGCGTCCGGACAGGGGGCAATGAAAAACTGTTTTTT
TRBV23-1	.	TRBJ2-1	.	CASSQSIYHEQFF	TGCGCCAGCAGTCAATCGATCTATCACGAGCAGTTCTTC
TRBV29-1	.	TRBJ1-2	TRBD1	CSVGIGTGNGYTF	TGCAGCGTTGGCATTGGGACAGGGAATGGCTACACCTTC
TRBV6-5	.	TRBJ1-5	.	CASSLPEGWGNQPQHF	TGTGCCAGCAGTTTACCTGAGGGTTGGGGCAATCAGCCCCAGCATTTT
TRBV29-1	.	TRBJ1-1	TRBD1	CSVVGTGGTEAFF	TGCAGCGTTGTGGGGACAGGGGGCACTGAAGCTTTCTTT
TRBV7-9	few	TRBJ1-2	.	CASSQTYQGTYGYTF	TGTGCCAGCAGCCAAACTTACCAGGGGACCTATGGCTACACCTTC
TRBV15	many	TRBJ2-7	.	CATSRDLAGYEQYF	TGTGCCACCAGCAGAGATTTGGCAGGGTACGAGCAGTACTTC
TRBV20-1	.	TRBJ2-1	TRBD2	CSASEGLAGSYNEQFF	TGCAGTGCTAGTGAGGGACTAGCAGGCTCCTACAATGAGCAGTTCTTC
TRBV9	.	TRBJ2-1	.	CASSVAAGEQFF	TGTGCCAGCAGCGTAGCTGCTGGTGAGCAGTTCTTC
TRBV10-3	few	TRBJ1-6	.	CAISRDRVNSPLHF	TGTGCCATCAGTCGGGACCGAGTGAATTCACCCCTCCACTTT